This entry features one T cell receptor (beta chain) sequence. It has no known antigen specificity. No quality values exist for individual bases; no much larger clone is one base distant. These data belong to a study of blood T cell repertoires in COVID-19 (dated by TCRdb to about 2020). With respect to the entire study: Samples covering the acute and convalescent phases of COVID-19 were provided by collaborators in the United States, Italy and Spain. The prospective study material was composed of cDNA or gDNA derived from T cells, B-cell-depleted T cells, or PBMCs. Deeply sampled blood TCRbeta repertoires from subjects exposed to, actively infected with, or recovered from COVID-19 were included in the dataset. The repertoires were released in a freely available public database intended as a resource for research on the immune response to SARS-CoV-2. The samples were drawn from two sources: the first 160 participants of the ongoing ImmuneRACE study, and 1,200 or so subjects contributed by 6 global collaborators. The sample metadata nearly always contained a de-identified subject ID, COVID-19 status, age in years and sex. HLA class I and class II types, where available, came from metadata supplied by the sample provider rather than from assay-based typing.

The paper's findings and limits, for the study overall: How much clinical and demographic metadata was included differed by source and by participant, and the metadata was provided uncurated.

TCRbeta CDR3 regions were amplified from genomic DNA using the immunoSEQ Assay, a bias-controlled multiplex PCR. The original pipeline was this. The number of nucleated cells in each sample was estimated by amplification of reference gene primers within the assay. To quantify the absolute abundance of each unique TCRbeta CDR3 rearrangement, sequence reads were collapsed and filtered. For each sample, productive Simpson clonality was calculated as the square root of Simpson's diversity index over productive rearrangements. TCRdb retrieved this table from immuneACCESS and kept in-frame rearrangements only. Not all clones are present; in checked studies, unresolved V genes account for under half, and no reason is known for the remainder. The DNA was the basis for D and trimming; V, J and clone size are from that table. The table for this sample lists approximately 76,000 clones; around nine tenths of them were counted only once. 7.5% to 9.5% of the sample is in the top ten clones.

Collaborating institutions collected whole blood in K2EDTA tubes following their own protocols. For TCRbeta analysis, collaborators shipped samples in one of three forms: frozen whole blood, isolated PBMCs, or DNA extracted from either of those sample types. The sequenced sample was peripheral blood. This sequence originates from a human donor in a cohort sampled during active COVID-19.

The DNA reads as follows: TGTGCCAGCAGCTTCCGCCCCAGGGGATCCTACGAGCAGTACTTC. It codes for CASSFRPRGSYEQYF. The rearranged segments are TRBV7-2 and TRBJ2-7; the D segment could be TRBD1, given 6 matching bases. Its CDR3 holds 15 amino acids, cysteine through phenylalanine. The kept DNA is CDR3 alone, 45 bases in frame from the first base. According to the germline V gene, CDR1 reads SGHTA and CDR2 reads FQGNSA. V was cut back by 3 bases and J by 1 base, leaving a gap of 13 bases between them.